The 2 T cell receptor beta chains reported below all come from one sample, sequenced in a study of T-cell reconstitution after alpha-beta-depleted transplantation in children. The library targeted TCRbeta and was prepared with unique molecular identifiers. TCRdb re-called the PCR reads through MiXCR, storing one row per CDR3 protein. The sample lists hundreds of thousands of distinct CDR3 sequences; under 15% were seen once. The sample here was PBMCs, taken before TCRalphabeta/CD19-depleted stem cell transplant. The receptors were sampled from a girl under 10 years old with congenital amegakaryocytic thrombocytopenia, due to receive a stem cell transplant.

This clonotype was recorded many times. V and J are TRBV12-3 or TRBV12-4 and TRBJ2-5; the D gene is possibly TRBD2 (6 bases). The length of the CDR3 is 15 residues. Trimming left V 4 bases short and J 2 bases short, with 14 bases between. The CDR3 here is CASSSLGDSQETQYF. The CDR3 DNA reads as TGTGCCAGCAGTTCCTTGGGGGACTCGCAAGAGACCCAGTACTTC.

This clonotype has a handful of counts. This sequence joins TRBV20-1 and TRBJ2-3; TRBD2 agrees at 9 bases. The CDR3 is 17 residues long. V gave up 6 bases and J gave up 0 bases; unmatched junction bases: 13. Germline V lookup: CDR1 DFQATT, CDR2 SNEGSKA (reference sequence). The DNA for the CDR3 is TGCAGTGCCCTGACTAGCGGAGGGTTCGGCAGCACAGATACGCAGTATTTT. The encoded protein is CSALTSGGFGSTDTQYF.